This T cell receptor (beta chain) was documented in a study of CD8+CD57+ T cells in acquired aplastic anemia. General study results and limits: Simpson's diversity of CD8+ cells was not significantly different in patients compared with controls. Patients had twenty-nine CD8+ CDR3 sequences in common with controls (the shared set).

The CDR3 has 16 residues. Trimming removed 0 bases from V and 0 bases from J, with 13 bases in between. Germline V CDR1 and CDR2: SGDLS, YYNGEE. The authors sequenced patients whose flow cytometry had shown CD8+CD57+ cell expansion. There were no patients without severe acquired aplastic anemia. Patients were treatment-naive when blood was sampled. As regards this clonotype: The antigen is unknown.

TCR beta VDJ and CDR3 were profiled, and genomic DNA was the template. TCRdb re-called the reads with MiXCR, one entry per CDR3 protein. The sample holds about 58,000 distinct CDR3 sequences, around 57% seen once. This TCR was recovered from a human donor with aplastic anemia. The chain joins TRBV9 to TRBJ2-7; D may be TRBD2 (6 bases). Sequenced: sorted CD4+, CD8+, or CD8+CD57+ T cells (not recorded which) from PBMCs. CDR3 bases: TGTGCCAGCAGCGTAGCGCTCGGCGGGGACTCCTACGAGCAGTACTTC. Its translation: CASSVALGGDSYEQYF.